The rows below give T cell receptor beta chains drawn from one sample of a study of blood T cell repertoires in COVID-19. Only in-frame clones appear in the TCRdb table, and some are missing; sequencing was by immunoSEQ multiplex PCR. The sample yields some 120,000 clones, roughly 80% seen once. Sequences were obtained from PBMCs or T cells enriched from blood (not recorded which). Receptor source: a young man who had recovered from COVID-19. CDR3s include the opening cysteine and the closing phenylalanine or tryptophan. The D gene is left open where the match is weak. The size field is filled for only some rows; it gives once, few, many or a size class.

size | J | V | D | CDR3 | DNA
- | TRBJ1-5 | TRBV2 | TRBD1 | CASSEGDRNQPQHF | TGTGCCAGCAGTGAAGGGGACAGAAATCAGCCCCAGCATTTT
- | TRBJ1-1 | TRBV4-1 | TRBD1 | CASSHADRVGTEAFF | TGCGCCAGCAGCCATGCAGACAGGGTAGGGACTGAAGCTTTCTTT
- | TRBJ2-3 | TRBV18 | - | CASSPPYYQTSTDTQYF | TGTGCCAGCTCACCACCATACTACCAAACCAGCACAGATACGCAGTATTTT
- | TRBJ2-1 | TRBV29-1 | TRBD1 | CSVVTTGDFNEQFF | TGCAGCGTTGTAACGACAGGGGACTTCAATGAGCAGTTCTTC
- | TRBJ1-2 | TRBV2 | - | CASGNFAGGGYTF | TGTGCCAGCGGCAACTTCGCCGGGGGTGGCTACACCTTC
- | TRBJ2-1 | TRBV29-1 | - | CSGLSPSSYNEQFF | TGCAGCGGCCTCTCCCCCAGCTCCTACAATGAGCAGTTCTTC
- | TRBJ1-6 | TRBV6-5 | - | CASSYSGGRNSPLHF | TGTGCCAGCAGCTACTCGGGGGGTAGGAATTCACCCCTCCACTTT
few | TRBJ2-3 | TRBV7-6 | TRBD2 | CASSLTSGGTDTQYF | TGTGCCAGCAGCTTAACTAGCGGGGGTACAGATACGCAGTATTTT
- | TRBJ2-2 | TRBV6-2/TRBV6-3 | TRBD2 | CASSYGTRLGELFF | TGTGCCAGCAGTTACGGGACTAGACTGGGGGAGCTGTTTTTT
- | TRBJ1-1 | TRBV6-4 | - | CASSSIQNTEAFF | TGTGCCAGCAGTAGTATACAGAACACTGAAGCTTTCTTT
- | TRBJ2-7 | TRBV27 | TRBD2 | CASKLRGLENYEQYF | TGTGCCAGCAAACTCCGGGGACTAGAAAACTACGAGCAGTACTTC
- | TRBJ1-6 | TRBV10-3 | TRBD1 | CAIRTGGLDSPLHF | TGTGCCATCAGAACAGGGGGCTTGGATTCACCCCTCCACTTT
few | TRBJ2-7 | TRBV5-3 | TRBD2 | CVRSALAEMPGREYEQYF | TGTGTCAGAAGCGCCCTAGCGGAGATGCCGGGGCGCGAGTACGAGCAGTACTTC
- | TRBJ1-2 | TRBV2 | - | CASTTWYGYTF | TGTGCCAGTACTACTTGGTATGGCTACACCTTC
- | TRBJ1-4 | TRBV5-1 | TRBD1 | CASSLGTGLNEKLFF | TGCGCCAGCAGCCTCGGGACAGGGCTCAATGAAAAACTGTTTTTT
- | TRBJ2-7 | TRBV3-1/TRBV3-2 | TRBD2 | CASSRDGTSGYYEQYF | TGTGCCAGCAGCCGCGACGGGACTAGCGGGTACTACGAGCAGTACTTC
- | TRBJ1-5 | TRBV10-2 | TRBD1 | CASTQGAQPQHF | TGCGCCAGCACTCAGGGGGCTCAGCCCCAGCATTTT